This is a list of T cell receptor beta chains from one sample in a study of blood T cell repertoires in COVID-19. Some clones are missing from TCRdb's copy, which holds only in-frame ones; the method was immunoSEQ multiplex PCR. The sample consists of some 390,000 clones, around 90% of them appearing once. Sequencing used peripheral blood. Receptors originate from a human donor in a cohort sampled during active COVID-19. Both conserved end residues are part of each CDR3. Fields, in order: J gene, V gene, clone size, D gene, CDR3 length, CDR3 DNA, CDR3 protein. The D gene is left open where the match is weak. Only part of the rows carry a size: once, few, many, or a class if the clone is expanded.

TRBJ2-7 | TRBV27 | . | . | 15 | TGTGCCAGCAGTTTAGTCGGGGAGACCTCCTACGAGCAGTACTTC | CASSLVGETSYEQYF
TRBJ2-7 | TRBV5-1 | . | TRBD2 | 14 | TGCGCCAGCAGCCCCGGGACTAGCAGCTACGAGCAGTACTTC | CASSPGTSSYEQYF
TRBJ2-1 | TRBV6-5 | . | TRBD2 | 15 | TGTGCCAGCAGTACAGAACTAGCGGGAGGCCGAAAGCAGTTCTTC | CASSTELAGGRKQFF
TRBJ1-5 | TRBV3-1/TRBV3-2 | . | . | 12 | TGTGCCAGCAGCCGCGGAAATCAGCCCCAGCATTTT | CASSRGNQPQHF
TRBJ2-3 | TRBV3-1/TRBV3-2 | . | . | 14 | TGTGCCAGCAGCCAAATCATCAGCACAGATACGCAGTATTTT | CASSQIISTDTQYF
TRBJ1-1 | TRBV3-1/TRBV3-2 | . | TRBD1 | 15 | TGTGCCAGCAGCCAACCGGGACAGGGGGCTTTCGAAGCTTTCTTT | CASSQPGQGAFEAFF
TRBJ2-5 | TRBV7-8 | once | TRBD2 | 15 | TGTGCCAGCAGCTTTAGCGGGGGGGCGTCAGAGACCCAGTACTTC | CASSFSGGASETQYF
TRBJ2-1 | TRBV5-8 | once | TRBD2 | 16 | TGTGCCAGCAGCGGACCGGGACTAGCTTCCTACAATGAGCAGTTCTTC | CASSGPGLASYNEQFF
TRBJ1-1 | TRBV6-5 | . | . | 12 | TGTGCCAGCAGTTACTCTTCGACTGAAGCTTTCTTT | CASSYSSTEAFF
TRBJ2-6 | TRBV5-1 | . | . | 15 | TGCGCCAGCAGCTTAGCAGGAACCGGGGCCAACGTCCTGACTTTC | CASSLAGTGANVLTF
TRBJ1-5 | TRBV5-8 | . | . | 15 | TGTGCCAGCAGTCCCGACAGTTATAGCAATCAGCCCCAGCATTTT | CASSPDSYSNQPQHF
TRBJ2-7 | TRBV5-1 | . | TRBD2 | 19 | TGCGCCAGCAGCTTGGTATTTAGCGGGAGAGGAGTCTCAGGCTACGAGCAGTACTTC | CASSLVFSGRGVSGYEQYF
TRBJ2-3 | TRBV7-3 | few | TRBD2 | 17 | TGTGCCAGCAGCTTGGTAGCGGGGGTTTCTAGCACAGATACGCAGTATTTT | CASSLVAGVSSTDTQYF
TRBJ2-2 | TRBV5-1 | . | . | 15 | TGCGCCAGCAGCTTGGTCCCTAGAGGCAACGGGGAGCTGTTTTTT | CASSLVPRGNGELFF
TRBJ2-2 | TRBV10-3 | . | . | 13 | TGTGCTTCTGGGGGGATGAACACCGGGGAGCTGTTTTTT | CASGGMNTGELFF
TRBJ2-7 | TRBV18 | . | . | 14 | TGTGCCAGCTCCCGGAGCGGTCGACCCTACGAGCAGTACTTC | CASSRSGRPYEQYF
TRBJ2-1 | TRBV11-2 | . | TRBD1 | 14 | TGTGCCAGCAACAGGGGGAGCTCCTACAATGAGCAGTTCTTC | CASNRGSSYNEQFF
TRBJ2-1 | TRBV27 | . | . | 15 | TGTGCCAGCACCTATGGTAGGGGCACCCTAAATGAGCAGTTCTTC | CASTYGRGTLNEQFF
TRBJ2-3 | TRBV6-5 | . | . | 14 | TGTGCCAGCAGTTACTCGATAACCGGAGATACGCAGTATTTT | CASSYSITGDTQYF
TRBJ2-7 | TRBV4-1 | few | TRBD2 | 15 | TGCGCCAGCAGCCAAGGGAGTAGCGGGGGTTACGAGCAGTACTTC | CASSQGSSGGYEQYF
TRBJ1-1 | TRBV7-2 | . | . | 14 | TGTGCCAGCAGCTTAGCGCAGGGAAACACTGAAGCTTTCTTT | CASSLAQGNTEAFF
TRBJ1-2 | TRBV15 | . | . | 15 | TGTGCCACCAGCAGAGATCGAGCAGGGGCTGGTGGCTACACCTTC | CATSRDRAGAGGYTF
TRBJ1-5 | TRBV5-5 | . | . | 14 | TGTGCCAGCAGCTTGGCAGGGTGGGGTCAGCCCCAGCATTTT | CASSLAGWGQPQHF
TRBJ1-2 | TRBV28 | . | . | 12 | TGTGCCAGCAGTTTCAGTCACTATGGCTACACCTTC | CASSFSHYGYTF
TRBJ2-1 | TRBV4-2 | . | TRBD2 | 17 | TGTGCCAGCAGCCAAGGGGGAGCGGGGGGGTTGATCGCTGAGCAGTTCTTC | CASSQGGAGGLIAEQFF
TRBJ1-5 | TRBV15 | . | . | 14 | TGTGCCACCAGCAGAGCCGGGGGGTTTCAGCCCCAGCATTTT | CATSRAGGFQPQHF
TRBJ2-4 | TRBV5-6 | few | . | 14 | TGTGCCAGCAGCGGAGCTGCGCTTTTAAACATTCAGTACTTC | CASSGAALLNIQYF
TRBJ2-7 | TRBV12-3/TRBV12-4 | . | . | 13 | TGTGCCAGCTCTCAGGACAGCTCCTACGAGCAGTACTTC | CASSQDSSYEQYF
TRBJ2-7 | TRBV12-5 | . | . | 14 | TGTGCTAGTGCCCCCACAGGGGAGGCATCCGAGCAGTACTTC | CASAPTGEASEQYF
TRBJ1-3 | TRBV6-4 | many | TRBD1 | 17 | TGTGCCAGCAGTGAAAGGACAGGGGGTTTTACTGGAAACACCATATATTTT | CASSERTGGFTGNTIYF
TRBJ1-3 | TRBV27 | . | TRBD1 | 15 | TGTGCCAGCAGTCATGGGACAGGTGGGGGAAACACCATATATTTT | CASSHGTGGGNTIYF
TRBJ1-2 | TRBV7-8 | . | . | 16 | TGTGCCAGCAGCTTAGTTGGCGGGGAAACTAACTATGGCTACACCTTC | CASSLVGGETNYGYTF
TRBJ2-1 | TRBV24-1 | once | TRBD2 | 16 | TGTGCCACCAGTGATTTGGGGGGGGATCCCCTCGGTGAGCAGTTCTTC | CATSDLGGDPLGEQFF
TRBJ2-7 | TRBV11-2 | . | . | 15 | TGTGCCAGCAGCTTAGTTGTGAGCCTACTCTACGAGCAGTACTTC | CASSLVVSLLYEQYF
TRBJ1-2 | TRBV16 | . | TRBD1 | 15 | TGTGCCAGCAGCCAATCGGCAGGGGGCAACTATGGCTACACCTTC | CASSQSAGGNYGYTF
TRBJ2-1 | TRBV5-1 | . | TRBD2 | 19 | TGCGCCAGCAGGTTACCGCTAGCGGGAGGGCCAAGTTCCTACAATGAGCAGTTCTTC | CASRLPLAGGPSSYNEQFF
TRBJ2-3 | TRBV9 | . | . | 14 | TGTGCCAGCAGCGTAGGATCTACCGCAGATACGCAGTATTTT | CASSVGSTADTQYF
TRBJ1-4 | TRBV30 | . | TRBD1 | 16 | TGTGCCTGGAGTGTTCATCGAGGACAGGCGAATGAAAAACTGTTTTTT | CAWSVHRGQANEKLFF
TRBJ2-3 | TRBV4-1 | . | TRBD2 | 17 | TGCGCCAGCAGACAGCCCACTAGCGGGAGTGAGACAGATACGCAGTATTTT | CASRQPTSGSETDTQYF
TRBJ1-1 | TRBV5-1 | . | . | 16 | TGCGCCAGCAGCTTGGGGCAGAAGTCCATGAACACTGAAGCTTTCTTT | CASSLGQKSMNTEAFF
TRBJ1-2 | TRBV18 | . | TRBD1 | 17 | TGTGCCAGCTCACCGACCGCGGGATCCGGGACAGTCTATGGCTACACCTTC | CASSPTAGSGTVYGYTF
TRBJ2-7 | TRBV5-1 | few | TRBD2 | 13 | TGCGCCAGCCAATTAGCGGGGGCTTACGAGCAGTACTTC | CASQLAGAYEQYF
TRBJ1-2 | TRBV5-1 | . | TRBD1 | 18 | TGCGCCAGCAGCCGTGATATCACAGGGGAGGCCCCTTCTTTAGGCTACACCTTC | CASSRDITGEAPSLGYTF
TRBJ1-3 | TRBV4-2 | . | . | 18 | TGTGCCAGCAGCCAAGAGTTGTCCGAGGCGGTGTGGGGAAACACCATATATTTT | CASSQELSEAVWGNTIYF
TRBJ2-7 | TRBV4-1 | . | . | 15 | TGCGCCAGCAGCCAAGAGAGTAGCGGCCTCTACGAGCAGTACTTC | CASSQESSGLYEQYF